This TCR beta chain was recovered during a study of OX40 agonist ivuxolimab in advanced cancers. Samples were taken at baseline and on day 1 of cycles 4 and 7. TCRdb keeps only in-frame clones here, not all; method: immunoSEQ multiplex PCR. The data hold approximately 10,000 clones, with 85% to 90% observed a single time. The ends were cut back, 0 bases at V and 7 bases at J, with 7 bases in the middle. CDR3 length: 13 residues. Germline-derived CDR1 and CDR2 are SNHLY and FYNNEI. The source of this sequence is an adult with an advanced solid tumor such as melanoma, head and neck, liver or kidney cancer. The rearrangement links TRBV2 to TRBJ1-5, with a weak D call TRBD1 (5 bases). The sequencing here drew on CD4+ or CD8+ T cells sorted from blood, taken in a trial of the OX40 agonist ivuxolimab. The CDR3 sequence is CASSEAGVQPQHF. The CDR3 nucleotides read TGTGCCAGCAGTGAAGCGGGGGTACAGCCCCAGCATTTT.